The T cell receptor beta chain described here comes from a study of blood T cells in healthy people across ages. Study-wide findings and caveats: Higher diversity and more naive CD4+ cells were features of long-lived donors, compared to aged donors. Unsorted PBMC material precluded a definitive naive versus antigen-experienced comparison. Per-million-T-cell TCR beta diversity fell roughly linearly with age.

The germline V gene encodes CDR1 SGHDT and CDR2 YYEEEE. V lost 3 bases and J 1 base, leaving 19 bases between the germline ends. The CDR3 is 17 residues long. A sample-barcoded 5' primer and a J-beta primer mix were used in a second PCR of roughly 7 to 12 cycles. TCRdb re-called the 5' RACE reads through MiXCR, storing one row per CDR3 protein. The table lists 650,000 to 1,000,000 distinct CDR3 sequences, about 46% of them singletons. With regard to this clonotype: The antigen is unknown.

At least 7 million PBMCs were isolated per sample. This chain joins TRBV5-6 and TRBJ2-5; weak D call: TRBD1 (6 bases). Sequencing was performed on blood. This TCR came from an elderly man in good health. The CDR3 is CASSSRSTTGRQETQYF. CDR3 DNA: TGTGCCAGCAGCTCTCGCTCGACGACAGGCCGCCAAGAGACCCAGTACTTC.